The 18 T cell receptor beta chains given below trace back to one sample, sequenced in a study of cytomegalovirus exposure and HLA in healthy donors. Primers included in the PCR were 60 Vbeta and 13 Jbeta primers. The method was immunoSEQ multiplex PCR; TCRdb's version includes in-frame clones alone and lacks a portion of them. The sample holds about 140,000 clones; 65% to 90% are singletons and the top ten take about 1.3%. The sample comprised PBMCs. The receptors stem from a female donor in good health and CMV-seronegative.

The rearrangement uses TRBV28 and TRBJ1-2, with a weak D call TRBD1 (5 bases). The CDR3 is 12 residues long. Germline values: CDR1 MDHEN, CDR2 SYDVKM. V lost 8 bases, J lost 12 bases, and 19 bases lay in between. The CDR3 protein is CASAVPGLKDTF. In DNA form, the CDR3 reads TGTGCCAGCGCAGTACCGGGACTCAAAGACACCTTC.

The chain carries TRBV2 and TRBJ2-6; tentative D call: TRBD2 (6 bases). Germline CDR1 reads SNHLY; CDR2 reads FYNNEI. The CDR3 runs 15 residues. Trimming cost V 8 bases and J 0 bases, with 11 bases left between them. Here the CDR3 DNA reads TGTGCCAGCGCGGGACGAAGCTCTGGGGCCAACGTCCTGACTTTC. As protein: CASAGRSSGANVLTF.

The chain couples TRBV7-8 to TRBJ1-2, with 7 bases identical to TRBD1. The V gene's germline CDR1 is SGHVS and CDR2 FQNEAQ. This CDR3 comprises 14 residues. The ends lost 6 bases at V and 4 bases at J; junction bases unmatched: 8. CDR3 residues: CASSLSTGIYGYTF. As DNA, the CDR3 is TGTGCCAGCAGTTTGTCGACAGGGATCTATGGCTACACCTTC.

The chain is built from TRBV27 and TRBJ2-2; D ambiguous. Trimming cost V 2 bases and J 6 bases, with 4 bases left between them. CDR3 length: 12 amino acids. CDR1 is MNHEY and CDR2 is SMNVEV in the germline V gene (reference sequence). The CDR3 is CASSLLSGELFF. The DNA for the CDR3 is TGTGCCAGCAGTTTACTCTCCGGGGAGCTGTTTTTT.

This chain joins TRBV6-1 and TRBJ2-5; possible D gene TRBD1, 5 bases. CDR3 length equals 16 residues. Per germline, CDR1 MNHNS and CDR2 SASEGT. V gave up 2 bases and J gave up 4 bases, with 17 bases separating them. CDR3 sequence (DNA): TGTGCCAGCAGTGAATTCGCCCAGGGTGTCACAGAGACCCAGTACTTC. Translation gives CASSEFAQGVTETQYF.

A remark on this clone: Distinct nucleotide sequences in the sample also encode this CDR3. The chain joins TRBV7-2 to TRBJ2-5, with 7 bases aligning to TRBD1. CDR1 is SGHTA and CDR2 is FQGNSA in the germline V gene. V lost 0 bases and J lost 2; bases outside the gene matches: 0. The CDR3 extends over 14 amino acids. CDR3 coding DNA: TGTGCCAGCAGCTTAGCGGGACAGCAAGAGACCCAGTACTTC. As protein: CASSLAGQQETQYF.

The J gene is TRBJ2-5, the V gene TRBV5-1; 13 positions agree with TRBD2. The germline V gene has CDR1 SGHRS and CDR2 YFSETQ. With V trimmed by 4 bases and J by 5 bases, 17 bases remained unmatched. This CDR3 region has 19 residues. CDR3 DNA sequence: TGCGCCAGCAGCCCGGGGACTAGCGGGAACTACCTTCGCCTTGAGACCCAGTACTTC. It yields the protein CASSPGTSGNYLRLETQYF.

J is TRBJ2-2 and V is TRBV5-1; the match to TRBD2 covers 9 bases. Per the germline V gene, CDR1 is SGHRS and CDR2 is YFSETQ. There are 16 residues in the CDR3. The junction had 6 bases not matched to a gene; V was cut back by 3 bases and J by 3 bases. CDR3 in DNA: TGCGCCAGCAGCTCTGTAGCGGGAGTAGACACCGGGGAGCTGTTTTTT. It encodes CASSSVAGVDTGELFF.

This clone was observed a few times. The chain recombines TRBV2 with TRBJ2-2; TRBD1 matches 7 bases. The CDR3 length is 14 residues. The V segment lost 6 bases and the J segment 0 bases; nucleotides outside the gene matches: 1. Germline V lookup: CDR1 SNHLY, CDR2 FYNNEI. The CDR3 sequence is CASRGTANTGELFF. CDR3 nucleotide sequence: TGTGCCAGCAGGGGGACAGCGAACACCGGGGAGCTGTTTTTT. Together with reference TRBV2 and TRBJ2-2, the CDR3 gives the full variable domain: EPEVTQTPSHQVTQMGQEVILRCVPISNHLYFYWYRQILGQKVEFLVSFYNNEISEKSEIFDDQFSVERPDGSNFTLKIRSTKLEDSAMYFCASRGTANTGELFFGEGSRLTVL.

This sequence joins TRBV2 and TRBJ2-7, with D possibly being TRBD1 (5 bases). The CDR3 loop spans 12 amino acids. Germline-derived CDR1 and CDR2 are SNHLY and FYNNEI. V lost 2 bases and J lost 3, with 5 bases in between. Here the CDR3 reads CASSEQGYEQYF. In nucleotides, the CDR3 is TGTGCCAGCAGTGAACAGGGCTACGAGCAGTACTTC.

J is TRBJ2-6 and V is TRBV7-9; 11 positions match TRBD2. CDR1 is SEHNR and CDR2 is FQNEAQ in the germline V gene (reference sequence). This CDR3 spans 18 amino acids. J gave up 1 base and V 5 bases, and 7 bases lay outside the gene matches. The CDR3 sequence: CASSRPTSGTSGANVLTF. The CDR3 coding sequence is TGTGCCAGCAGCAGACCGACTAGCGGGACGTCTGGGGCCAACGTCCTGACTTTC.

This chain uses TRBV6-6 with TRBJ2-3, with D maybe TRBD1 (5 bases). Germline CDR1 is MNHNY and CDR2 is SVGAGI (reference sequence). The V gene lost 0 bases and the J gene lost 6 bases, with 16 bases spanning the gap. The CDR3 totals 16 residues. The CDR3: CASSYSTATPADTQYF. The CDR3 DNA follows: TGTGCCAGCAGTTACTCGACAGCCACCCCTGCGGATACGCAGTATTTT.

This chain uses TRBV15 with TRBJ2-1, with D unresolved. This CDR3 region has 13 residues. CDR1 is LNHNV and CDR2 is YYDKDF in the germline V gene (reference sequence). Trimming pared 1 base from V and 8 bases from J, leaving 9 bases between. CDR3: CATSRGSRYEQFF. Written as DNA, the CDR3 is TGTGCCACCAGCAGAGGGAGTAGATATGAGCAGTTCTTC.

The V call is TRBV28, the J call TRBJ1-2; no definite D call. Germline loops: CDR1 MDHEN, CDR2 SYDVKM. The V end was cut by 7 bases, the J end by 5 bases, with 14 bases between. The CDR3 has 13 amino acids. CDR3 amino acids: CASTAEGVYGYTF. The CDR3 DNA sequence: TGTGCCAGCACCGCCGAGGGAGTGTATGGCTACACCTTC.

CDR3 bases: TGCGCCAGCAGTGAACTAGGAGAGACCCAGTACTTC. Residues: CASSELGETQYF. The chain carries TRBV10-1 and TRBJ2-5; the D gene is possibly TRBD2 (5 bases). This CDR3 is built from 12 residues. Germline CDR1 and CDR2: WNHNN and SYGVQD (reference sequence). V was shortened by 3 bases and J by 4 bases, with 6 bases between the two germline ends.

For the CDR3, the DNA is TGTGCCAGCAGCGAACTGGGGCAGTGGAGTGAAAAACTGTTTTTT. It yields the protein CASSELGQWSEKLFF. The chain joins TRBV7-2 to TRBJ1-4, with D possibly being TRBD1 (5 bases). V lost 5 bases and J lost 7, with 17 bases in between. This CDR3 region has 15 residues. The germline CDR1 and CDR2 sequences are SGHTA and FQGNSA. The variable domain in full, completed from reference TRBV7-2 and TRBJ1-4, reads GAGVSQSPSNKVTEKGKDVELRCDPISGHTALYWYRQSLGQGLEFLIYFQGNSAPDKSGLPSDRFSAERTGGSVSTLTIQRTQQEDSAVYLCASSELGQWSEKLFFGSGTQLSVL.

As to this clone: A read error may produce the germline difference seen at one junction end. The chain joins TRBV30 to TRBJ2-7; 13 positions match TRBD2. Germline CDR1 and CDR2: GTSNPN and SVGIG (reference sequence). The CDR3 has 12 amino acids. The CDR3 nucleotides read TGTGCGTGGACTAGCGGGAGATACGAGCAGTACTTC. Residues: CAWTSGRYEQYF.

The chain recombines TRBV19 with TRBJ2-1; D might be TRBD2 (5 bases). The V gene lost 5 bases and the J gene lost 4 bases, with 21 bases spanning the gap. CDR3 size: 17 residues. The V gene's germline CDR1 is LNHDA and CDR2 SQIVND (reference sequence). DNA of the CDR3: TGTGCCAGTAGTTATCTCTACAGAGTAGCGAGTTACAATGAGCAGTTCTTC. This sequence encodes CASSYLYRVASYNEQFF.